This note documents a single TCR beta chain sequence. The antigen remains unidentified. PCR was performed a second time for roughly 7 to 12 cycles using a sample-barcoded 5' primer and a J-beta primer mix. Each of the cDNA molecules was tagged by a template-switch adaptor with 12 random nucleotides. Researchers report that each sample yielded at least 3 million CDR3-containing paired-end reads. MiXCR, run by TCRdb on the 5' RACE reads, gives a single entry per CDR3 protein. Of approximately 600,000 distinct CDR3 sequences in the sample, roughly 58% were seen once. The sample belongs to a study of blood T cells in healthy people across ages. Notes on the study in general: Higher diversity, along with more naive CD4+ cells, distinguished long-lived donors from aged donors.

V lost 3 bases to trimming and J lost 10 bases, with 12 bases between them. In germline, CDR1 is SGDLS, CDR2 YYNGEE. The CDR3 is 12 amino acids. No fewer than 7 million PBMCs went into each sample. The V gene is TRBV9, the J gene TRBJ2-3; D not certain. The TCR originated in a man in his sixties in good health. What was sequenced was blood. The CDR3 DNA reads as TGTGCCAGCAGCGCAGCTGATGTAGCGCAGTATTTT. This translates into CASSAADVAQYF.